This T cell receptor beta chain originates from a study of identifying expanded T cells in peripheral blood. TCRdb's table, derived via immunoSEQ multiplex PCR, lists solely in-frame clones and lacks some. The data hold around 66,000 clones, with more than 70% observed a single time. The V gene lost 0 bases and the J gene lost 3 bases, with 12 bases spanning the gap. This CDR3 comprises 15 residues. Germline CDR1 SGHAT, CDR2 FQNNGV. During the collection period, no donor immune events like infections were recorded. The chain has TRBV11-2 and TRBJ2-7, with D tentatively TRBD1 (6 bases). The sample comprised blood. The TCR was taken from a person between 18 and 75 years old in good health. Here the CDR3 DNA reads TGTGCCAGCAGCTTAGAGGGGGCGCGGGTCTACGAGCAGTACTTC. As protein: CASSLEGARVYEQYF.